These T cell receptor beta chains were read from a single sample in a study of blood T cell repertoires in COVID-19. This table comes from immunoSEQ multiplex PCR, and its TCRdb copy is limited to in-frame clones, with some not included. The sample holds 90,000 to 120,000 clones, about 90% seen once. Sequencing used peripheral blood. The source is a man aged 50 to 60 with acute or convalescent COVID-19. Both conserved end residues are part of each CDR3. The D gene is left open where the match is weak. The size field is filled for only some rows; it gives once, few, many or a size class.

abundance | d_gene | j_gene | v_gene | CDR3nt | CDR3aa
. | TRBD2 | TRBJ2-1 | TRBV6-5 | TGTGCCTCCGGGGGGGGAGGGGACAATGAGCAGTTCTTC | CASGGGGDNEQFF
. | . | TRBJ1-1 | TRBV7-2 | TGTGCCAGCAGCTCCGGGTGGGGGGGGCAAGCTTTCTTT | CASSSGWGGQAFF
. | . | TRBJ1-6 | TRBV5-4 | TGTGCCAGCAGCCAAGGGAGGACGTATAATTCACCCCTCCACTTT | CASSQGRTYNSPLHF
. | TRBD1 | TRBJ2-7 | TRBV30 | TGTGCCTGGAAACCGCCGGGACAGCACTACGAGCAGTACTTC | CAWKPPGQHYEQYF
. | TRBD2 | TRBJ2-1 | TRBV5-1 | TGCGCCAGCAGTCAAACTAGCGGGAGGTACAATGAGCAGTTCTTC | CASSQTSGRYNEQFF
. | TRBD2 | TRBJ2-1 | TRBV7-8 | TGTGCCAGCAGCGTCCTACTAGCGCCCAATGAGCAGTTCTTC | CASSVLLAPNEQFF
. | TRBD2 | TRBJ2-7 | TRBV5-1 | TGCGCCAGCAGGGGGGGGAGTATCTACGAGCAGTACTTC | CASRGGSIYEQYF
. | . | TRBJ2-3 | TRBV4-2 | TGTGCCAGCAGCCAAGCCGGGATGGCAGATACGCAGTATTTT | CASSQAGMADTQYF
. | TRBD1 | TRBJ2-7 | TRBV28 | TGTGCCAGCAGTTTACGGGACAGGGGGTTGAGCGACGAGCAGTACTTC | CASSLRDRGLSDEQYF
. | TRBD1 | TRBJ2-7 | TRBV18 | TGTGCCAGCTCACCAAAGGGGACAGGGAGTCCCTACGAGCAGTACTTC | CASSPKGTGSPYEQYF
. | TRBD1 | TRBJ1-2 | TRBV19 | TGTGCCAGTAGTAACCGAATCGACAGGGCCCTCTATGGCTACACCTTC | CASSNRIDRALYGYTF
. | TRBD2 | TRBJ2-1 | TRBV28 | TGTGCCAGCAGTCCCGGGAGGGCCTTCTACAATGAGCAGTTCTTC | CASSPGRAFYNEQFF
. | . | TRBJ2-3 | TRBV11-3 | TGTGCCAGCACCACGCGCGGAGATACGCAGTATTTT | CASTTRGDTQYF
. | TRBD2 | TRBJ2-3 | TRBV6-6 | TGTGCCAGCAGTGGTCCTAGCGGGAGGGCCATAGATACGCAGTATTTT | CASSGPSGRAIDTQYF
. | . | TRBJ1-1 | TRBV7-9 | TGTGCCAGCAGCGCCACAGTAAACACTGAAGCTTTCTTT | CASSATVNTEAFF
. | TRBD1 | TRBJ2-7 | TRBV5-1 | TGCGCCAGCAGCTACAGGGACAGGGAGTACGAGCAGTACTTC | CASSYRDREYEQYF
. | . | TRBJ1-2 | TRBV18 | TGTGCCAGCTCACCGAGACAGGCTAACTATGGCTACACCTTC | CASSPRQANYGYTF
. | . | TRBJ1-1 | TRBV21-1 | TGTGCCAGCAGCATCCTCGGGACACACATGAACACTGAAGCTTTCTTT | CASSILGTHMNTEAFF
. | . | TRBJ1-5 | TRBV11-2 | TGTGCCAGCAGCCCAACCCAGAGGGTCAATCAGCCCCAGCATTTT | CASSPTQRVNQPQHF
. | . | TRBJ2-3 | TRBV19 | TGTGCCAGTAGTGTCCAGCGGGGCACAGATACGCAGTATTTT | CASSVQRGTDTQYF
few | TRBD1 | TRBJ2-5 | TRBV24-1 | TGTGCCACCAGTGACAGGGACAGGGGAATAGAGACCCAGTACTTC | CATSDRDRGIETQYF
. | TRBD2 | TRBJ2-7 | TRBV3-1/TRBV3-2 | TGTGCCAGCACCCAAAGGACTAGCGGGAGTTCCGAGCAGTACTTC | CASTQRTSGSSEQYF
. | . | TRBJ2-5 | TRBV10-2 | TGCGCCAGTTCCGCAGGGTTGGAGACCCAGTACTTC | CASSAGLETQYF
. | . | TRBJ2-7 | TRBV20-1 | TGCAGTGCTAGTCCCCTCCGGGACATGGAAAGGGTGCAGTACTTC | CSASPLRDMERVQYF
. | . | TRBJ1-2 | TRBV2 | TGTGCCAGCAGTGAATGGGCAGGGGATCATGGCTACACCTTC | CASSEWAGDHGYTF
. | TRBD1 | TRBJ2-7 | TRBV24-1 | TGTGCCACGGAAACAGGGGGACAAAAGTACTTC | CATETGGQKYF
. | . | TRBJ2-1 | TRBV2 | TGTGCCAGCGCCCTATGGGGAGATCATGAGCAGTTCTTC | CASALWGDHEQFF
. | . | TRBJ2-1 | TRBV5-1 | TGCGCCAGCAGGCCGACAGGGCGGGGCGAGCAGTTCTTC | CASRPTGRGEQFF
. | TRBD2 | TRBJ2-2 | TRBV19 | TGTGCCAGTAGTATGGAGCGGGAGCTCACCGGGGAGCTGTTTTTT | CASSMERELTGELFF
. | TRBD1 | TRBJ1-2 | TRBV11-2 | TGTGCCAGCAGCTTGAGAATCCCGGGACAGGTCTCAAGCGGCTATGGCTACACCTTC | CASSLRIPGQVSSGYGYTF
few | TRBD1 | TRBJ1-6 | TRBV29-1 | TGCAGCGTTACAGGGGGCGCGGGTTCACCCCTCCACTTT | CSVTGGAGSPLHF
. | TRBD1 | TRBJ2-5 | TRBV7-6 | TGTGCCAGCAGCTTGGACAGGGGGAGTGAGGAGACCCAGTACTTC | CASSLDRGSEETQYF
once | . | TRBJ1-2 | TRBV29-1 | TGCAGCGTTAGCGGCTTGGGCTTATATGGCTACACCTTC | CSVSGLGLYGYTF
. | TRBD2 | TRBJ2-1 | TRBV5-1 | TGCGCCAGCAGCTTGATGACTAGCGGGAGTGGCAATGAGCAGTTCTTC | CASSLMTSGSGNEQFF
. | TRBD2 | TRBJ2-7 | TRBV5-4 | TGTGCCAGCAGTTCAGCTAGCGGGAGGGCCGGGAGGTACGAGCAGTACTTC | CASSSASGRAGRYEQYF
. | . | TRBJ1-2 | TRBV12-3/TRBV12-4 | TGTGCCAGCAGTTTAGGAGGGGGAGATGGCTACACCTTC | CASSLGGGDGYTF
. | TRBD1 | TRBJ2-2 | TRBV23-1 | TGCGCCACCGACAGGGGGCTTTACACCGGGGAGCTGTTTTTT | CATDRGLYTGELFF
. | TRBD2 | TRBJ2-2 | TRBV15 | TGTGCCACCAGCCCGGCTAGCGGGAGTGCCGGGGAGCTGTTTTTT | CATSPASGSAGELFF
. | . | TRBJ1-1 | TRBV24-1 | TGTGCCACCAGTGACAGGGGTTGGACTGAAGCTTTCTTT | CATSDRGWTEAFF
. | . | TRBJ1-1 | TRBV6-5 | TGTGCCAGCAGCCTGGGACACCAGAACACTGAAGCTTTCTTT | CASSLGHQNTEAFF
. | TRBD1 | TRBJ2-7 | TRBV27 | TGTGCCAGCAGTTTATACAGGGGGCGTTCCTACGAGCAGTACTTC | CASSLYRGRSYEQYF